The 31 T cell receptor beta chains below come from one sample, sequenced in a study of cytomegalovirus exposure and HLA in healthy donors. PCR used 60 Vbeta primers and 13 Jbeta primers. Sequencing was performed with immunoSEQ multiplex PCR; in TCRdb, only in-frame clones are kept and a portion is missing. There are over 200,000 clones in the sample; 60% to 80% occur only once, and 1.5% to 2% lies in the top ten. Sequencing used PBMCs. All receptors derive from a male donor in good health and CMV-seronegative.

Comments on this clone: The same CDR3 also results from other DNA sequences found in this sample. This rearrangement joins TRBV19 to TRBJ2-5; 8 bases are a match to TRBD2. With V trimmed by 5 bases and J by 1 base, 3 bases remained unmatched. This CDR3 comprises 14 residues. Germline V CDR1 and CDR2: LNHDA, SQIVND (reference sequence). The CDR3 reads CASSLAGGQETQYF. DNA of the CDR3: TGTGCCAGTAGTCTCGCGGGGGGCCAAGAGACCCAGTACTTC. The full variable domain, completed using reference TRBV19 and TRBJ2-5, is DGGITQSPKYLFRKEGQNVTLSCEQNLNHDAMYWYRQDPGQGLRLIYYSQIVNDFQKGDIAEGYSVSREKKESFPLTVTSAQKNPTAFYLCASSLAGGQETQYFGPGTRLLVL.

V is TRBV7-8 and J is TRBJ1-1; D is uncertain. Germline lookup yields CDR1 SGHVS and CDR2 FQNEAQ. The CDR3 sequence is 13 residues long. Trimming cost V 5 bases and J 7 bases, with 14 bases left between them. CDR3 amino acids: CASSRSGSSEAFF. The CDR3 DNA follows: TGTGCCAGCAGCCGATCGGGGTCGAGTGAAGCTTTCTTT.

This clone was detected only once. The chain is built from TRBV18 and TRBJ1-5, with 8 bases identical to TRBD1. Germline CDR1 KGHSH, CDR2 LQKENI. The V gene end was trimmed by 6 bases and the J gene end by 5 bases; junction bases not matched to a gene: 3. This CDR3 comprises 13 residues. CDR3 nucleotides: TGTGCCAGCTCCGCGGACAGGGATCAGCCCCAGCATTTT. Amino acid sequence: CASSADRDQPQHF.

V is TRBV4-3 and J is TRBJ1-1, with no clear D. The germline V gene has CDR1 LGHNA and CDR2 YSLEER. The CDR3 consists of 14 residues. With 1 base removed from V and 0 bases from J, the gap between germline ends came to 6 bases. Written as DNA, the CDR3 is TGCGCCAGCAGCCAAGGGGGAGTGAACACTGAAGCTTTCTTT. This encodes CASSQGGVNTEAFF.

The genes are TRBV27 and TRBJ2-1, with 12 bases aligning to TRBD1. The V segment lost 5 bases and the J segment 8 bases; nucleotides outside the gene matches: 7. The germline V gene encodes CDR1 MNHEY and CDR2 SMNVEV (reference sequence). The CDR3 runs 15 residues. The CDR3 nucleotides read TGTGCCAGCAGTGCCCGGGACAGGGGGCGGGATGAGCAGTTCTTC. Translating it yields CASSARDRGRDEQFF.

This clone came up a few times. The genes are TRBV18 and TRBJ2-5, with TRBD2 matching over 12 bases. The DNA end is more similar to TRBJ2-7, so the J call may be wrong. From germline, CDR1 is KGHSH and CDR2 LQKENI. This CDR3 region has 16 residues. The CDR3 spells CASSPRQLAGGNEQYF. Written as DNA, the CDR3 is TGTGCCAGCTCACCACGCCAGCTAGCGGGAGGGAACGAGCAGTACTTC.

The V gene is TRBV30, the J gene TRBJ2-3; 7 nucleotides match TRBD2. The germline V gene encodes CDR1 GTSNPN and CDR2 SVGIG (reference sequence). The CDR3 is 15 residues long. V lost 3 bases and J lost 4; bases outside the gene matches: 10. As DNA, the CDR3 is TGTGCCTGGAGGGGGGAGGGCCTAAAAGCAGATACGCAGTATTTT. As protein: CAWRGEGLKADTQYF.

The J gene is TRBJ2-6, the V gene TRBV28; 8 bases map to TRBD1. CDR3 length: 18 residues. The germline gives CDR1 MDHEN, CDR2 SYDVKM. V lost 6 bases to trimming and J lost 0 bases; unmatched junction nucleotides: 10. Here the CDR3 DNA reads TGTGCCAGCAGGGGGGATGACAGGGGATTCTCTGGGGCCAACGTCCTGACTTTC. It is translated as CASRGDDRGFSGANVLTF.

There are a few counts of this clone. J is TRBJ2-3 and V is TRBV19; 10 bases fit TRBD2. The CDR3 consists of 15 residues. Germline CDR1 LNHDA, CDR2 SQIVND (reference sequence). J lost 0 bases, V lost 4 bases, and 1 base had no gene match. CDR3 protein: CASSRAGGSTDTQYF. CDR3 in DNA: TGTGCCAGTAGTAGAGCGGGGGGGAGCACAGATACGCAGTATTTT.

This chain connects TRBV7-2 to TRBJ1-1; D not resolved. Germline V gene data show CDR1 as SGHTA and CDR2 as FQGNSA. V dropped 6 bases and J dropped 1 base, with 9 bases sitting between them. The CDR3 covers 13 residues. The CDR3: CASRPQQNTEAFF. DNA of the CDR3: TGTGCCAGCAGGCCGCAACAGAACACTGAAGCTTTCTTT.

The chain has TRBV9 and TRBJ2-6; no reliable D call. V was clipped by 0 bases and J by 4 bases, with 17 bases between them. The germline V gene has CDR1 SGDLS and CDR2 YYNGEE. The CDR3 extends over 18 amino acids. The CDR3 loop reads CASSVASGPSSGANVLTF. CDR3 coding DNA: TGTGCCAGCAGCGTAGCCTCTGGGCCCTCGAGCGGGGCCAACGTCCTGACTTTC.

The gene calls are TRBV7-2 and TRBJ2-1; 9 bases are shared with TRBD2. Germline V gene data show CDR1 as SGHTA and CDR2 as FQGNSA. V trimming: 3 bases; J trimming: 4 bases; junction bases outside the gene matches: 13. This CDR3 spans 18 amino acids. The CDR3 nucleotides read TGTGCCAGCAGCTTTCCCTCGTCCGGGACTAGCACTTACAATGAGCAGTTCTTC. This codes for CASSFPSSGTSTYNEQFF.

As DNA, the CDR3 is TGTGCCAGTAGTATGGTTGGAGGGGAGGGGACCGGGGAGCTGTTTTTT. It translates to CASSMVGGEGTGELFF. The V gene is TRBV19, the J gene TRBJ2-2; 7 nucleotides align to TRBD2. The CDR3 contains 16 residues. CDR1 is LNHDA, CDR2 SQIVND, per germline (reference sequence). V lost 3 bases to trimming and J lost 5 bases; unmatched junction nucleotides: 9.

Comments on this clone: A read error may account for a junction end that differs from germline. The chain links TRBV5-5 to TRBJ2-2; 7 bases fit TRBD2. Germline values: CDR1 SGHKS, CDR2 YYEKEE (reference sequence). This CDR3 region has 15 residues. In DNA form, the CDR3 reads TGCGCCAGCAGCCCAACGAGCGGGGTGGCCGGGGAGCTGTTTTTT. Translation gives CASSPTSGVAGELFF.

Written as DNA, the CDR3 is TGTGCCAGCAGCGTAGTATGGGGAGGGCAAGAGACCCAGTACTTC. Its translation: CASSVVWGGQETQYF. This chain connects TRBV9 to TRBJ2-5; TRBD2 matches 7 bases. The V gene's germline CDR1 is SGDLS and CDR2 YYNGEE. Trimming cost V 0 bases and J 2 bases; bases outside gene matches: 4. This CDR3 contains 15 residues.

The rearrangement uses TRBV5-6 and TRBJ1-1; D remains unclear. V lost 4 bases, J lost 7 bases, and 20 bases lay in between. The CDR3 extends over 15 amino acids. Germline V gene sequence: CDR1 SGHDT, CDR2 YYEEEE. Here the CDR3 DNA reads TGTGCCAGCAGCCAGGAGGATGAGGTCCGCCGTGAAGCTTTCTTT. Protein product: CASSQEDEVRREAFF.

The chain is built from TRBV6-5 and TRBJ2-7; weak D call: TRBD1 (5 bases). The V end lost 4 bases, the J end lost 5 bases, and 18 bases lay between the germline ends. Germline lookup yields CDR1 MNHEY and CDR2 SVGAGI. CDR3 length equals 15 residues. This CDR3 is CASSSLGAGSHEQYF. As DNA, the CDR3 is TGTGCCAGCAGTTCCCTTGGGGCAGGGTCCCACGAGCAGTACTTC.

V gene TRBV19 combines with J gene TRBJ1-5; no reliable D call. The CDR3 runs to 15 residues. V lost 3 bases, J lost 11 bases, and 20 bases lay in between. Germline CDR1 is LNHDA and CDR2 is SQIVND (reference sequence). The CDR3 coding sequence is TGTGCCAGTAGTATCCATACAGCCGGGATCATAGCCCAGCATTTT. This translates into CASSIHTAGIIAQHF. Variable domain in full (rest from reference TRBV19 and TRBJ1-5): DGGITQSPKYLFRKEGQNVTLSCEQNLNHDAMYWYRQDPGQGLRLIYYSQIVNDFQKGDIAEGYSVSREKKESFPLTVTSAQKNPTAFYLCASSIHTAGIIAQHFGDGTRLSIL.

This rearrangement joins TRBV28 to TRBJ2-5; 14 bases map to TRBD2. Germline trimming cut 1 base from V and 4 bases from J; bases unmatched to any gene: 8. CDR3 length: 18 residues. The germline V gene encodes CDR1 MDHEN and CDR2 SYDVKM. CDR3 sequence: CASSLFRLAGGPRETQYF. CDR3 DNA: TGTGCCAGCAGTTTATTTAGACTAGCGGGAGGGCCGAGAGAGACCCAGTACTTC.

V is TRBV5-5 and J is TRBJ1-2; 7 bases fit TRBD1. Looked up from germline, CDR1 is SGHKS and CDR2 is YYEKEE (reference sequence). The CDR3 runs to 17 residues. After removal of 4 bases from V and 5 bases from J, the junction contained 17 bases not matched to a gene. CDR3 DNA sequence: TGTGCCAGCAGCCCCCTAGGGGGCGAGGGGACGGGATATGGCTACACCTTC. Translated: CASSPLGGEGTGYGYTF.

This clone was detected a few times. This chain joins TRBV5-6 and TRBJ1-1; TRBD1 matches at 7 bases. The germline V gene has CDR1 SGHDT and CDR2 YYEEEE. J was trimmed by 5 bases and V by 5 bases; bases with no gene match: 9. The CDR3 has 14 residues. CDR3 nucleotides: TGTGCCAGCAGGTATTATACAGGGGTAACTGAAGCTTTCTTT. It codes for CASRYYTGVTEAFF.

The J gene is TRBJ2-5, the V gene TRBV7-3, with a weak D call TRBD1 (6 bases). The germline CDR1 and CDR2 sequences are SGHTA and FQGTGA. This CDR3 comprises 15 residues. Trimming cost V 4 bases and J 5 bases, with 17 bases left between them. The CDR3 DNA reads as TGTGCCAGCAGCTCGCCGCAGGGGTTCAAGGAGACCCAGTACTTC. Its translation is CASSSPQGFKETQYF.

Here the CDR3 reads CASSFAREETQYF. The CDR3 DNA follows: TGTGCCAGCAGCTTTGCTCGGGAAGAGACCCAGTACTTC. The chain links TRBV7-2 to TRBJ2-5, with D unresolved. V lost 3 bases to trimming and J lost 3 bases, with 8 bases between them. This CDR3 spans 13 amino acids. The germline V gene encodes CDR1 SGHTA and CDR2 FQGNSA. The whole variable domain, remainder taken from reference TRBV7-2 and TRBJ2-5, is GAGVSQSPSNKVTEKGKDVELRCDPISGHTALYWYRQSLGQGLEFLIYFQGNSAPDKSGLPSDRFSAERTGGSVSTLTIQRTQQEDSAVYLCASSFAREETQYFGPGTRLLVL.

CDR3 residues: CASSLGLAGGPLDEQYF. CDR3 nucleotide sequence: TGTGCCAGCAGCCTGGGGCTAGCGGGAGGGCCATTGGACGAGCAGTACTTC. The V gene is TRBV7-2, the J gene TRBJ2-7; TRBD2 matches at 12 bases. CDR3 length: 17 amino acids. Germline values: CDR1 SGHTA, CDR2 FQGNSA. After removal of 5 bases from V and 5 bases from J, the junction contained 13 bases not matched to a gene.

This chain joins TRBV7-3 and TRBJ2-7; tentatively, D is TRBD1 (6 bases). Germline values: CDR1 SGHTA, CDR2 FQGTGA. Trimming shortened V by 6 bases and J by 2 bases, and 14 bases separated the two germline ends. The CDR3 runs to 14 residues. The CDR3 protein is CASRSDRSPYEQYF. The CDR3 bases are TGTGCCAGCAGATCCGACAGGAGCCCCTACGAGCAGTACTTC. Together with reference TRBV7-3 and TRBJ2-7, the CDR3 gives the full variable domain: GAGVSQTPSNKVTEKGKYVELRCDPISGHTALYWYRQSLGQGPEFLIYFQGTGAADDSGLPNDRFFAVRPEGSVSTLKIQRTERGDSAVYLCASRSDRSPYEQYFGPGTRLTVT.

The chain combines TRBV7-2 with TRBJ2-5, with 8 bases aligning to TRBD1. This CDR3 is built from 14 residues. V lost 3 bases, J lost 5 bases, and 5 bases stayed unmatched. Germline V gene data show CDR1 as SGHTA and CDR2 as FQGNSA. CDR3 sequence reads: CASSFSGGGETQYF. The CDR3 region has the DNA TGTGCCAGCAGCTTCTCAGGGGGCGGCGAGACCCAGTACTTC.

The CDR3 sequence is CASSLSTVPDTQYF. The DNA for the CDR3 is TGTGCCAGCAGTTTATCGACAGTCCCAGATACGCAGTATTTT. V gene TRBV27 combines with J gene TRBJ2-3; the D gene is possibly TRBD1 (5 bases). V lost 0 bases and J 4 bases, leaving 8 bases between the germline ends. CDR3 size: 14 residues. CDR1 and CDR2 from the germline V gene are MNHEY and SMNVEV (reference sequence).

The rearrangement links TRBV4-1 to TRBJ2-7; D call uncertain. With 4 bases removed from V and 0 bases from J, the gap between germline ends came to 7 bases. The CDR3 is 13 residues long. Germline CDR1 MGHRA, CDR2 YSYEKL. CDR3: CASSPTGSYEQYF. The CDR3 region has the DNA TGCGCCAGCAGCCCGACTGGCTCCTACGAGCAGTACTTC.

In its sample, this clone was seen once. The chain couples TRBV9 to TRBJ1-4; D is undetermined. This CDR3 comprises 14 residues. The ends were cut back, 0 bases at V and 7 bases at J, with 10 bases in the middle. Germline V gives CDR1 SGDLS, CDR2 YYNGEE. Written as DNA, the CDR3 is TGTGCCAGCAGCGTAGCGGGGTCAGGTGAAAAACTGTTTTTT. Protein sequence: CASSVAGSGEKLFF.

In its sample, this clone was seen once. The chain is built from TRBV5-1 and TRBJ2-5; TRBD2 matches at 13 bases. Germline-derived CDR1 and CDR2 are SGHRS and YFSETQ. The CDR3 has 16 residues. The ends lost 4 bases at V and 6 bases at J; junction bases unmatched: 9. The CDR3 bases are TGCGCCAGCAGCCCCGAAGTACTAGCGGGAGGGAAGACCCAGTACTTC. Its translation: CASSPEVLAGGKTQYF.

This clone was seen only once. This sequence joins TRBV5-1 and TRBJ2-1, with D possibly matching TRBD1 (6 bases). CDR3 size: 15 residues. Trimming shortened V by 7 bases and J by 5 bases, and 19 bases separated the two germline ends. Looked up from germline, CDR1 is SGHRS and CDR2 is YFSETQ. The CDR3 nucleotides read TGCGCCAGCCCCCCGAACCAGGGGCCCAACAATGAGCAGTTCTTC. It codes for CASPPNQGPNNEQFF.